The sequence of this T cell receptor beta chain was determined in a study of CD8 T cell repertoires and HIV-1 epitope variants. The table came from immunoSEQ multiplex PCR; TCRdb's copy has only in-frame clones and leaves some out. The sample holds approximately 5,400 clones, approximately 61% seen once. About this clone itself: Its target is not known.

The source of this sequence is a male donor with HIV. Sequencing was done on a sample of cultured CD8+ T cells derived from PBMCs.

CDR3 residues: CASSRSSYNEQFF. Written as DNA, the CDR3 is TGTGCCAGTAGCCGGAGCTCCTACAATGAGCAGTTCTTC. The V call is TRBV19, the J call TRBJ2-1; D is unclear. Germline V gives CDR1 LNHDA, CDR2 SQIVND (reference sequence). The V and J ends lost 6 bases and 0 bases respectively, with 6 bases between them. The CDR3 has 13 amino acids.